This T cell receptor beta chain was recovered during a study of regulatory T cells in long-lasting Graves disease. To make TCR beta libraries, researchers used iRepertoire HTBI primers and Arm-PCR of CDR3 regions. Each CDR3 protein gets one entry after TCRdb re-called the multiplex PCR reads with MiXCR. Of around 400,000 distinct CDR3 sequences listed, around 16% were seen once; the top ten hold about 7.8%. This CDR3 spans 14 amino acids. Trimming shortened V by 5 bases and J by 15 bases, and 22 bases separated the two germline ends. There are many counts of this clonotype. Specified time point: newly diagnosed GD, antithyroid drugs for less than 3 months. There was RNA extracted from PBMCs, and the TCR library was made from it. The same data also contributed to another study, on T cells in Graves' hyperthyroidism and ophthalmopathy.

The sequence came from a woman between 40 and 55 years old with Graves disease. This specimen was peripheral blood mononuclear cells (PBMCs), taken at new diagnosis, from a patient treated with antithyroid drugs. J is TRBJ1-4 and V is TRBV12-3 or TRBV12-4, with a possible D match to TRBD1 (5 bases). The DNA of the CDR3 is TGTGCCAGCAGTCATTACCTGCCCTATGGGGGGGTGTTTTTT. Its protein is CASSHYLPYGGVFF.